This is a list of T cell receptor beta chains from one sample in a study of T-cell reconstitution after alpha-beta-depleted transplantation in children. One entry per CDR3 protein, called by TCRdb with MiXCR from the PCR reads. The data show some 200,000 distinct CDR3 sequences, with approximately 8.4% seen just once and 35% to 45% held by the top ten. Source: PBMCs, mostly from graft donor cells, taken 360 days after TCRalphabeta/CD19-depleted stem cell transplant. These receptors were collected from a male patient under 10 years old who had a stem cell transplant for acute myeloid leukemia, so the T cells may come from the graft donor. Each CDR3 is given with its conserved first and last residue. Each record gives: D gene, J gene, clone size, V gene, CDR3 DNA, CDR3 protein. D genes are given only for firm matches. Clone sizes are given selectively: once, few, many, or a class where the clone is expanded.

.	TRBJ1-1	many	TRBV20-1	TGCAGTGCCCCGTTGAGGGACACTGAAGCTTTCTTT	CSAPLRDTEAFF
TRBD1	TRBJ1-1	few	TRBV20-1	TGCAGTGCTAGGAGGGACAGGGGGGAAGCTTTCTTT	CSARRDRGEAFF
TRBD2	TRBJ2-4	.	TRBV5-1	TGCGCCAGCAGCCCGGAAACCGGGACGGGGGGGAACATTCAGTACTTC	CASSPETGTGGNIQYF
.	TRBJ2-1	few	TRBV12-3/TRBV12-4	TGTGCCAGCAGTACCACGGACGGAGACAATGAGCAGTTCTTC	CASSTTDGDNEQFF
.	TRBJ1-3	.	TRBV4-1	TGCGCCAGCAGCCAAGATTTCGTGAGCTCTGGAAACACCATATATTTT	CASSQDFVSSGNTIYF
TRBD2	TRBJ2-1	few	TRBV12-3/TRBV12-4	TGTGCCAGCAGTTTTGGTAGCGGGAGCCACAATGAGCAGTTCTTC	CASSFGSGSHNEQFF
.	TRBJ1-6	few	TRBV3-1	TGTGCCAGCAGCCAATTCGGTGTCCTCCACTTT	CASSQFGVLHF
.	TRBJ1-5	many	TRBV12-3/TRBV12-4	TGTGCCAGCAGTTCCTCCAGGGCCCATAGCAATCAGCCCCAGCATTTT	CASSSSRAHSNQPQHF
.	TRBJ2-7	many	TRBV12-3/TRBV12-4	TGTGCCAGCAGTTTTACGGGACACGAGCAGTACTTC	CASSFTGHEQYF
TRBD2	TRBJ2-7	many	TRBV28	TGTGCCAGCAGCAAGCGCGGGACTAGCCTCTACGAGCAGTACTTC	CASSKRGTSLYEQYF
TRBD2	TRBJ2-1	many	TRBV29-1	TGCAGCGTCAAACTAGCGGGGGTTATCTACAATGAGCAGTTCTTC	CSVKLAGVIYNEQFF
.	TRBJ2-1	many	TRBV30	TGTGCCTGGAGTGTACAACTCAGCTCCTACAATGAGCAGTTCTTC	CAWSVQLSSYNEQFF
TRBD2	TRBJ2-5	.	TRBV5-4	TGTGCCAGCAGCGATGGACTAGCGGGGGGGTGGGAGACCCAGTACTTC	CASSDGLAGGWETQYF
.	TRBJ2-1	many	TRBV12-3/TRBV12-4	TGTGCCAGCAGCCTTGATGACAGCTCCTCCTACAATGAGCAGTTCTTC	CASSLDDSSSYNEQFF
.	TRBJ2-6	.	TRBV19	TGTGCCAGTAGTATTTTAGGCGACTCTGGGGCCAACGTCCTGACTTTC	CASSILGDSGANVLTF
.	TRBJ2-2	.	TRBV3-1	TGTGCCAGCAGTAATGACTATATCGGGGAGCTGTTTTTT	CASSNDYIGELFF
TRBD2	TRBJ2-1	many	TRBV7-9	TGTGCCAGCAGCTTTTTAGCGGGGAGCTCCTACAATGAGCAGTTCTTC	CASSFLAGSSYNEQFF
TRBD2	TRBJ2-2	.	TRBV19	TGTGCCAGCCGTCCCGGGACTAGCGTTAACACCGGGGAGCTGTTTTTT	CASRPGTSVNTGELFF
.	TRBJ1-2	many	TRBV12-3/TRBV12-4	TGTGCCAGCAGTTTAGGTAATGGCTACACCTTC	CASSLGNGYTF
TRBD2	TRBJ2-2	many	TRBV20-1	TGCAGTGCCCCCCAATTAGGCCCAAGCGGGGGGGGCGACACCGGGGAGCTGTTTTTT	CSAPQLGPSGGGDTGELFF
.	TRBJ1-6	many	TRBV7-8	TGTGCCAGCAGCTTAATAGTCTGGGATTCACCCCTCCACTTT	CASSLIVWDSPLHF
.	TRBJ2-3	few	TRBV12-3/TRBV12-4	TGTGCCAGCAGTATCACCGGGAACACAGATACGCAGTATTTT	CASSITGNTDTQYF
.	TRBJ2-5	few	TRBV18	TGTGCCAGCTCACCGATGATTGAAGAGACCCAGTACTTC	CASSPMIEETQYF
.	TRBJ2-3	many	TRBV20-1	TGCAGTGCTATTTCTAGGAGCGATACGCAGTATTTT	CSAISRSDTQYF
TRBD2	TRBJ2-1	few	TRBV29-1	TGCAGCGCTAAAAGGACTAGCAGTGAGCAGTTCTTC	CSAKRTSSEQFF
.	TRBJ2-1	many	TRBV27	TGTGCCACCCGGACACCGGGACCGTTGTTCTTC	CATRTPGPLFF
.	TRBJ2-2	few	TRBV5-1	TGCGCCAGCAGCTTAGGAGACCGGATTAACACCGGGGAGCTGTTTTTT	CASSLGDRINTGELFF
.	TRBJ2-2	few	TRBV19	TGTGCCAGTAGTTCTGGGCCCGCTTCTGGGAACACCGGGGAGCTGTTTTTT	CASSSGPASGNTGELFF
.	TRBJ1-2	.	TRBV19	TGTGCCAGTAGTCCCCGACAGGCGAGGGGCTACACCTTC	CASSPRQARGYTF
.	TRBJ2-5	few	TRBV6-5	TGTGCCAGCAGTTCGCCGTCAGAGACCCAGTACTTC	CASSSPSETQYF
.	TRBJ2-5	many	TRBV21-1	TGTGCCAGCAGCCAAGACTTGGGAGAGACCCAGTACTTC	CASSQDLGETQYF
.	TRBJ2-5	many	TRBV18	TGTGCCAGCTCACCATCTACGGAGACCCAGTACTTC	CASSPSTETQYF
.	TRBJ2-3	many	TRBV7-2	TGTGCCAGCAGCTTAGCCCAGCCCCCAGATACGCAGTATTTT	CASSLAQPPDTQYF
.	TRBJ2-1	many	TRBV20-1	TGCAGTGCCAGTCTACGGGGGACAGCCCTCTACAATGAGCAGTTCTTC	CSASLRGTALYNEQFF
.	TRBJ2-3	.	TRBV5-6	TGTGCCAGCAGTATATTAGATACGCAGTATTTT	CASSILDTQYF
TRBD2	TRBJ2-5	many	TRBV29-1	TGCAGCGTCGCGGTGTTTTCTAGCGGGAGGAGAGAGACCCAGTACTTC	CSVAVFSSGRRETQYF
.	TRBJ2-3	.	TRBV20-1	TGCAGTGCTAGGGGAGCCCTTGAGTATTTT	CSARGALEYF
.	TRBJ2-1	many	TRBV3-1	TGTGCCAGCAGCCCCCTACCCGGATTAGCGTTTGCCTACAATGAGCAGTTCTTC	CASSPLPGLAFAYNEQFF
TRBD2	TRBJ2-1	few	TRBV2	TGTGCCAGCAGTGAACTAGCGGGGAACTACAATGAGCAGTTCTTC	CASSELAGNYNEQFF
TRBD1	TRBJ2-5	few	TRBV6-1	TGTGCCAGTTACCCCTCAGGACAGGGCCACCAAGAGACCCAGTACTTC	CASYPSGQGHQETQYF
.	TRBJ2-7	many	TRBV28	TGTGCCAGCAGATCCCCAGCCGACTCCTACGAGCAGTACTTC	CASRSPADSYEQYF
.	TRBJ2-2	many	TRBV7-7	TGTGCTAGCAGCCCGACTAGTGCTGGTACCGGGGAGCTGTTTTTT	CASSPTSAGTGELFF
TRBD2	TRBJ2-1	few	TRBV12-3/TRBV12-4	TGTGCCAGCAGCTCTCTAGCGGGGGGCAATGAGCAGTTCTTC	CASSSLAGGNEQFF
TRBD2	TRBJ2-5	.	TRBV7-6	TGTGCCTGTCGGGGACTAGGGGGTGAGACCCAGTACTTC	CACRGLGGETQYF
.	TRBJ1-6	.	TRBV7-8	TGTGCCAGCAGCCCCCGGGCGAGGAGATCACCCCTCCACTTT	CASSPRARRSPLHF
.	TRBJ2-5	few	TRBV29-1	TGCAGCGCCCAACCCCACAGTGAGACCCAGTACTTC	CSAQPHSETQYF
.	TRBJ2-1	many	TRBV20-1	TGCAGTGCTAGGATACTCGGGCGAGGAATGTCTTACAATGAGCAGTTCTTC	CSARILGRGMSYNEQFF
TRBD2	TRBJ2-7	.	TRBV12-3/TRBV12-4	TGTGCCAGCAGACTAGGACTAGCGGGAGCGGGCTCCTACGAGCAGTACTTC	CASRLGLAGAGSYEQYF
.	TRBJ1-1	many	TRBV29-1	TGCAGCGTTGAAGACCCGGGAATGAACACTGAAGCTTTCTTT	CSVEDPGMNTEAFF
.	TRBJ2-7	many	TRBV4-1	TGCGCCAGCAGCCTCGGAACGGAATACGAGCAGTACTTC	CASSLGTEYEQYF
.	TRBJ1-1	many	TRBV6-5	TGTGCCAGCAGTTCCAGGGGAAATACTGAAGCTTTCTTT	CASSSRGNTEAFF
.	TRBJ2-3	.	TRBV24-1	TGTGCCACCAGTGAGGGCCGGGACCCAAATACGCAGTATTTT	CATSEGRDPNTQYF
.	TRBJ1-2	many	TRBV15	TGTGCCACCAGCAGAGAGTTCTATGGCTACACCTTC	CATSREFYGYTF
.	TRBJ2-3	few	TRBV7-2	TGTGCCAGCAGCTTAGCCAGGGTTACAGATACGCAGTATTTT	CASSLARVTDTQYF
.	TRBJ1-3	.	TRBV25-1	TGTGCCAGCAGTGAGCCTCCGAGCAGGAGCTCTGGAAACACCATATATTTT	CASSEPPSRSSGNTIYF